This entry lists 11 T cell receptor beta chains sequenced from one sample in a study of CD8 T cells in ankylosing spondylitis. Study results and limitations: There was a TCR beta motif, made of eight highly homologous variants, that appeared characteristic of ankylosing spondylitis blood.

These receptors are not linked to any known antigen. MiXCR, run by TCRdb on the 5' RACE reads, gives a single entry per CDR3 protein. This table has about 540,000 distinct CDR3 sequences, 12% appearing once. Input material: blood, either unsorted or a sorted T cell fraction (not recorded which). These receptors all come from a male donor with ankylosing spondylitis.

The table lists this clonotype with many counts. The chain recombines TRBV12-3 or TRBV12-4 with TRBJ2-2; the D gene is possibly TRBD1 (5 bases). The CDR3 is 14 residues long. The ends were cut back, 3 bases at V and 7 bases at J, with 12 bases in the middle. Here the CDR3 reads CASSLKGVGGELFF. CDR3 nucleotides: TGTGCCAGCAGTTTGAAAGGGGTGGGCGGGGAGCTGTTTTTT.

This clonotype was counted only a few times. This chain links TRBV21-1 with TRBJ2-4; no DNA check was done on the table's D call, TRBD1. TRBV21-1 is assigned pseudogene status. The CDR3 has 17 residues. DNA of the CDR3: TGTGCCAGCAGCGAGGACAGGGAGAAACTAGCCAAAAACATTCAGTACTTC. It yields the protein CASSEDREKLAKNIQYF.

V usage is TRBV28 and J usage is TRBJ2-7, with unresolved D. CDR1 MDHEN and CDR2 SYDVKM come from the germline V gene. V was cut by 3 bases and J by 2 bases, with 8 bases left in between. The CDR3 extends over 13 amino acids. The CDR3, as DNA: TGTGCCAGCAGTTTCTCTGCAACCTACGAGCAGTACGTC. Amino acid sequence: CASSFSATYEQYV.

The genes are TRBV25-1 and TRBJ2-1, with 9 bases matching TRBD2. Germline CDR1 and CDR2: MGHDK and SYGVNS. The CDR3 is 12 residues long. Losses at the gene ends were 3 bases for V and 16 bases for J; bases not matched to a gene: 7. The CDR3 here is CASSEGREGLFF. The CDR3 bases are TGTGCCAGCAGTGAGGGGCGGGAGGGCCTCTTCTTC.

In this sample, this clonotype turned up a few times. The chain combines TRBV12-3 or TRBV12-4 with TRBJ1-2; D not resolved. Trimming took off 7 bases at V and 7 bases at J, with 16 bases between the two ends. The CDR3 extends over 13 amino acids. DNA for the CDR3: TGTGCCAGCACTTGGCAGGACGGGTTTGGCTACACCTTC. Translation gives CASTWQDGFGYTF.

The chain is built from TRBV6-1 and TRBJ2-1; tentative D call: TRBD2 (6 bases). Germline V CDR1 and CDR2: MNHNS, SASEGT. The CDR3 has 15 amino acids. The V and J ends lost 6 bases and 4 bases respectively, with 16 bases between them. The CDR3 DNA reads TGTGCCAGCAGCGCTCTAGCGAGACAATACAATGAGCAGTTCTTC. This codes for CASSALARQYNEQFF.

The chain has TRBV7-2 and TRBJ2-1; unclear D gene. Germline V gene data show CDR1 as SGHTA and CDR2 as FQGNSA. The CDR3 spans 17 residues. The ends were cut back, 4 bases at V and 5 bases at J, with 21 bases in the middle. The CDR3, as DNA: TGTGCCAGCAGCTCCCAGGCGCCGCCTCTAGGACACAATGAGCAGTTCTTC. Residues: CASSSQAPPLGHNEQFF.

This chain joins TRBV20-1 and TRBJ2-1; 7 bases map to TRBD2. Germline trimming cut 5 bases from V and 5 bases from J; bases unmatched to any gene: 9. Germline V CDR1 and CDR2: DFQATT, SNEGSKA (reference sequence). This CDR3 comprises 14 residues. CDR3 sequence reads: CSAAGTTQNNEQFF. As DNA, the CDR3 is TGCAGTGCTGCCGGGACTACCCAAAACAATGAGCAGTTCTTC.

The rearrangement links TRBV7-2 to TRBJ2-1; D is possibly TRBD2 (5 bases). From germline, CDR1 is SGHTA and CDR2 FQGNSA. This CDR3 is 12 amino acids long. With 5 bases removed from V and 7 bases from J, the gap between germline ends came to 9 bases. The CDR3 spells CASSRTPNEQFF. The CDR3 DNA reads TGTGCCAGCAGCCGGACTCCGAATGAGCAGTTCTTC.

This clonotype showed up many times. V gene TRBV11-2 combines with J gene TRBJ2-7; D ambiguous. Germline CDR1 SGHAT, CDR2 FQNNGV. V lost 1 base, J lost 5 bases, and 9 bases lay in between. The CDR3 loop spans 13 amino acids. CDR3 in DNA: TGTGCCAGCAGCTTAGGGTATCTCCACGAGCAGTACTTC. Translated: CASSLGYLHEQYF.

This clonotype occurred many times. The chain joins TRBV29-1 to TRBJ2-3; no clear D gene. Germline loops: CDR1 SQVTM, CDR2 ANQGSEA. The CDR3 covers 11 residues. V lost 5 bases to trimming and J lost 6 bases, with 9 bases between them. CDR3 residues: CSVKDPDTQYF. CDR3 in DNA: TGCAGCGTTAAGGACCCGGATACGCAGTATTTT.